The rows below give T cell receptor beta chains drawn from one sample of a study of blood T cell repertoires in COVID-19. Only in-frame clones appear in the TCRdb table, and some are missing; sequencing was by immunoSEQ multiplex PCR. The table includes roughly 170,000 clones, approximately 90% detected once. The sample consisted of peripheral blood. Source of these receptors: a woman younger than 30 who had recovered from COVID-19. The CDR3 runs from the conserved cysteine through the conserved F or W. The order of the fields is clone size, CDR3 length, V gene, D gene, J gene, CDR3 protein, CDR3 DNA. A D gene is named only where the DNA matches it firmly. Size is omitted from some rows. Given values are once, few, many or a class for expanded clones.

size: few; length: 15; V: TRBV5-6; D: .; J: TRBJ1-5; CDR3: CASSLADRKNQPQHF; DNA: TGTGCCAGCAGCTTGGCCGACAGAAAAAATCAGCCCCAGCATTTT
size: .; length: 16; V: TRBV7-2; D: TRBD1; J: TRBJ2-3; CDR3: CASSPAGTGSTDTQYF; DNA: TGTGCCAGCAGCCCAGCAGGGACAGGGAGCACAGATACGCAGTATTTT
size: .; length: 14; V: TRBV7-2; D: TRBD1; J: TRBJ2-7; CDR3: CASSLALRTGEQYF; DNA: TGTGCCAGCAGCTTAGCGCTTCGGACAGGGGAGCAGTACTTC
size: .; length: 12; V: TRBV2; D: .; J: TRBJ2-2; CDR3: CASSGRVGELFF; DNA: TGTGCCAGCAGTGGACGGGTCGGGGAGCTGTTTTTT
size: .; length: 13; V: TRBV7-3; D: TRBD2; J: TRBJ2-5; CDR3: CASSLKRGETQYF; DNA: TGTGCCAGCAGCTTAAAGCGGGGGGAGACCCAGTACTTC
size: .; length: 16; V: TRBV5-4; D: .; J: TRBJ1-1; CDR3: CASSPGADRTYTEAFF; DNA: TGTGCCAGCAGCCCTGGCGCCGACAGGACCTATACTGAAGCTTTCTTT
size: many; length: 17; V: TRBV4-3; D: .; J: TRBJ2-3; CDR3: CASSQGLAGAGTDTQYF; DNA: TGCGCCAGCAGCCAAGGTTTGGCAGGGGCCGGCACAGATACGCAGTATTTT
size: .; length: 12; V: TRBV9; D: .; J: TRBJ1-1; CDR3: CASSPGNTEAFF; DNA: TGTGCCAGCAGCCCAGGAAACACTGAAGCTTTCTTT
size: .; length: 14; V: TRBV5-1; D: .; J: TRBJ2-5; CDR3: CASSLTTSQETQYF; DNA: TGCGCCAGCAGCTTGACGACAAGTCAAGAGACCCAGTACTTC
size: .; length: 15; V: TRBV9; D: .; J: TRBJ1-3; CDR3: CASSATGESGNTIYF; DNA: TGTGCCAGCAGTGCCACCGGGGAGTCGGGAAACACCATATATTTT
size: .; length: 12; V: TRBV12-3/TRBV12-4; D: .; J: TRBJ2-1; CDR3: CASSFGLNEQFF; DNA: TGTGCCAGCAGTTTTGGGCTTAATGAGCAGTTCTTC
size: .; length: 15; V: TRBV4-1; D: .; J: TRBJ1-1; CDR3: CASSQGHGGNTEAFF; DNA: TGCGCCAGCAGCCAAGGTCACGGGGGGAACACTGAAGCTTTCTTT
size: few; length: 14; V: TRBV19; D: TRBD2; J: TRBJ2-3; CDR3: CASNLAGLTDTQYF; DNA: TGTGCCAGTAACCTAGCGGGACTCACAGATACGCAGTATTTT
size: .; length: 17; V: TRBV9; D: TRBD2; J: TRBJ2-1; CDR3: CASSAYSLAGGHNEQFF; DNA: TGTGCCAGCAGCGCCTATAGTCTAGCGGGAGGGCACAATGAGCAGTTCTTC
size: .; length: 12; V: TRBV6-5; D: .; J: TRBJ1-2; CDR3: CASSPDSYGYTF; DNA: TGTGCCAGCAGCCCGGACAGCTATGGCTACACCTTC
size: .; length: 17; V: TRBV4-3; D: TRBD1; J: TRBJ2-1; CDR3: CASSQSLGTGSYNEQFF; DNA: TGCGCCAGCAGCCAATCGCTCGGGACAGGGTCCTACAATGAGCAGTTCTTC
size: .; length: 14; V: TRBV2; D: .; J: TRBJ1-2; CDR3: CASSPRQGVYGYTF; DNA: TGTGCCAGCTCCCCCCGCCAGGGTGTCTATGGCTACACCTTC
size: once; length: 15; V: TRBV7-2; D: TRBD2; J: TRBJ2-1; CDR3: CASSLQPSGGDEQFF; DNA: TGTGCCAGCAGCTTACAGCCTAGCGGGGGGGATGAGCAGTTCTTC
size: .; length: 15; V: TRBV6-5; D: TRBD1; J: TRBJ1-6; CDR3: CASSSPGQVDSPLHF; DNA: TGTGCCAGCAGTTCACCGGGACAGGTAGACTCACCCCTCCACTTT
size: .; length: 15; V: TRBV19; D: TRBD2; J: TRBJ2-7; CDR3: CASSLSGGANYEQYF; DNA: TGTGCCAGTAGTCTTAGCGGGGGGGCAAACTACGAGCAGTACTTC
size: .; length: 14; V: TRBV27; D: TRBD1; J: TRBJ1-1; CDR3: CASRIAGGGTEAFF; DNA: TGTGCCAGCCGTATTGCAGGGGGCGGTACTGAAGCTTTCTTT
size: .; length: 19; V: TRBV7-2; D: TRBD2; J: TRBJ2-3; CDR3: CASSLEQLGLAGDTDTQYF; DNA: TGTGCCAGCAGCTTAGAACAACTTGGACTAGCGGGAGACACCGATACGCAGTATTTT
size: .; length: 16; V: TRBV30; D: TRBD1; J: TRBJ1-5; CDR3: CAWSVRSGTGNQPQHF; DNA: TGTGCCTGGAGTGTACGATCCGGGACAGGGAATCAGCCCCAGCATTTT
size: .; length: 16; V: TRBV4-3; D: TRBD1; J: TRBJ1-1; CDR3: CASSQDQTGLNTEAFF; DNA: TGCGCCAGCAGCCAAGATCAGACAGGGTTGAACACTGAAGCTTTCTTT
size: .; length: 15; V: TRBV11-2; D: .; J: TRBJ2-5; CDR3: CASSSRQATQETQYF; DNA: TGTGCCAGCAGCTCTCGACAGGCTACTCAAGAGACCCAGTACTTC
size: .; length: 13; V: TRBV10-3; D: TRBD1; J: TRBJ2-5; CDR3: CAISQGAGETQYF; DNA: TGTGCCATCAGCCAGGGGGCGGGGGAGACCCAGTACTTC
size: .; length: 14; V: TRBV10-3; D: .; J: TRBJ1-2; CDR3: CAISERGLNYGYTF; DNA: TGTGCCATCAGTGAGAGGGGACTCAACTATGGCTACACCTTC
size: .; length: 15; V: TRBV6-5; D: .; J: TRBJ1-6; CDR3: CASSYSGHLNSPLHF; DNA: TGTGCCAGCAGTTACTCCGGACACCTAAATTCACCCCTCCACTTT
size: once; length: 18; V: TRBV28; D: .; J: TRBJ2-2; CDR3: CASSLHQQGVMDTGELFF; DNA: TGTGCCAGCAGTTTGCACCAACAGGGAGTAATGGACACCGGGGAGCTGTTTTTT
size: .; length: 16; V: TRBV15; D: TRBD1; J: TRBJ1-1; CDR3: CATSRGGGQGNTEAFF; DNA: TGTGCCACCAGCAGAGGTGGGGGACAGGGGAACACTGAAGCTTTCTTT
size: .; length: 13; V: TRBV14; D: .; J: TRBJ1-4; CDR3: CASSQGANEKLFF; DNA: TGTGCCAGCAGCCAGGGAGCTAATGAAAAACTGTTTTTT
size: few; length: 16; V: TRBV7-9; D: .; J: TRBJ1-4; CDR3: CASSWRTASTNEKLFF; DNA: TGTGCCAGCAGCTGGAGGACAGCCTCAACTAATGAAAAACTGTTTTTT
size: .; length: 14; V: TRBV7-2; D: .; J: TRBJ1-6; CDR3: CASSGGTGSSPLHF; DNA: TGTGCCAGCAGCGGGGGCACAGGGAGTTCACCCCTCCACTTT
size: .; length: 15; V: TRBV5-8; D: TRBD2; J: TRBJ2-5; CDR3: CASSQGSGGPGTQYF; DNA: TGTGCCAGCAGCCAAGGGAGCGGGGGCCCGGGGACCCAGTACTTC
size: .; length: 16; V: TRBV14; D: .; J: TRBJ1-2; CDR3: CASSQDAMVAGESYTF; DNA: TGTGCCAGCAGCCAAGATGCGATGGTGGCAGGGGAGAGCTACACCTTC
size: .; length: 15; V: TRBV5-1; D: .; J: TRBJ1-3; CDR3: CASSLGSGSGNTIYF; DNA: TGCGCCAGCAGCTTGGGGTCCGGGTCTGGAAACACCATATATTTT
size: .; length: 14; V: TRBV15; D: TRBD1; J: TRBJ1-2; CDR3: CATSGPGQEYGYTF; DNA: TGTGCCACCAGCGGACCGGGACAGGAGTATGGCTACACCTTC
size: .; length: 15; V: TRBV4-1; D: TRBD1; J: TRBJ2-7; CDR3: CASSQVPTGSYEQYF; DNA: TGCGCCAGCAGCCAAGTACCGACAGGGAGCTACGAGCAGTACTTC
size: .; length: 13; V: TRBV6-6; D: TRBD1; J: TRBJ1-4; CDR3: CASRLTGDEKLFF; DNA: TGTGCCAGCAGACTCACAGGGGATGAAAAACTGTTTTTT
size: .; length: 16; V: TRBV27; D: TRBD2; J: TRBJ2-5; CDR3: CASSFVASGGQETQYF; DNA: TGTGCCAGCAGTTTTGTGGCTAGCGGGGGCCAAGAGACCCAGTACTTC
size: once; length: 15; V: TRBV7-2; D: .; J: TRBJ1-1; CDR3: CASSFDRPGDTEAFF; DNA: TGTGCCAGCAGCTTCGACCGACCCGGAGACACTGAAGCTTTCTTT
size: .; length: 14; V: TRBV19; D: .; J: TRBJ1-1; CDR3: CASSTRGGLFAAFF; DNA: TGTGCCAGTAGTACGCGGGGGGGCCTTTTTGCGGCTTTCTTT
size: .; length: 14; V: TRBV2; D: .; J: TRBJ2-2; CDR3: CASRVRLYTGELFF; DNA: TGTGCCAGCAGAGTGCGACTCTACACCGGGGAGCTGTTTTTT
size: .; length: 15; V: TRBV18; D: TRBD1; J: TRBJ1-2; CDR3: CASSPSQTGSEGYTF; DNA: TGTGCCAGCTCACCATCGCAGACAGGGTCGGAAGGCTACACCTTC
size: .; length: 15; V: TRBV5-4; D: TRBD1; J: TRBJ2-1; CDR3: CASSQTGGSYNEQFF; DNA: TGTGCCAGCAGCCAGACAGGGGGCTCCTACAATGAGCAGTTCTTC
size: few; length: 18; V: TRBV4-3; D: TRBD1; J: TRBJ1-6; CDR3: CASSPKTGDSHGDLPLHF; DNA: TGCGCCAGCAGCCCCAAAACGGGGGACAGTCACGGGGATTTACCCCTCCACTTT
size: once; length: 19; V: TRBV7-8; D: .; J: TRBJ1-5; CDR3: CASSNDKGWDIFSNQPQHF; DNA: TGTGCCAGCAGCAATGACAAGGGCTGGGACATATTCAGCAATCAGCCCCAGCATTTT
size: .; length: 14; V: TRBV20-1; D: TRBD1; J: TRBJ2-2; CDR3: CSASNDRATGELFF; DNA: TGCAGTGCTAGTAACGACAGGGCAACCGGGGAGCTGTTTTTT
size: .; length: 11; V: TRBV4-3; D: .; J: TRBJ2-7; CDR3: CASSQGHEQYF; DNA: TGCGCCAGCAGCCAGGGCCACGAGCAGTACTTC